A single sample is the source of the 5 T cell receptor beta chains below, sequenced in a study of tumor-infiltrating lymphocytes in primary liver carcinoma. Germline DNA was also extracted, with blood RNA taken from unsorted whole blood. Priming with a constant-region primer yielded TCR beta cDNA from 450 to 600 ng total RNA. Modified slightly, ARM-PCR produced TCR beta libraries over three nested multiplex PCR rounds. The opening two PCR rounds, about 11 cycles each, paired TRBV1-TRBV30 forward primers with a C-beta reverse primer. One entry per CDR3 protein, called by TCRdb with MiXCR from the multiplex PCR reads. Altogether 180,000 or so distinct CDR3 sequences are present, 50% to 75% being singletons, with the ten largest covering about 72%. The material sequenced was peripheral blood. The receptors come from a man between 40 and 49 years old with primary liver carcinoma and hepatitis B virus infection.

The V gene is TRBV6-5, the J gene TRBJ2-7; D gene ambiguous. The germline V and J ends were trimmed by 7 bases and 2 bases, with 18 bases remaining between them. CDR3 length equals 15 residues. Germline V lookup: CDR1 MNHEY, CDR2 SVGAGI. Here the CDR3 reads CASIEDPVPTYEQYF. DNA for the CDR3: TGTGCCAGCATTGAAGACCCTGTACCTACCTACGAGCAGTACTTC.

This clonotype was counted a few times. The CDR3 sequence is CASRISSGGYEQYF. The DNA for the CDR3 is TGTGCCAGCAGGATATCTAGCGGAGGGTACGAGCAGTACTTC. The chain employs TRBV6-5 and TRBJ2-7; 7 bases map to TRBD2. The CDR3 contains 14 residues. Germline V gives CDR1 MNHEY, CDR2 SVGAGI. V shed 6 bases and J 4 bases; nucleotides not matched to a gene: 9.

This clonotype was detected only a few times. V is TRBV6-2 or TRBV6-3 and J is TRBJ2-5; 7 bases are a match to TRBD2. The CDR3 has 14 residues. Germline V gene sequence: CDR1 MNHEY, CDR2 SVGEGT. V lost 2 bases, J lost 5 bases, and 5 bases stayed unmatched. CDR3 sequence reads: CASSYAGAFETQYF. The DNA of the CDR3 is TGTGCCAGCAGTTACGCGGGAGCCTTTGAGACCCAGTACTTC.

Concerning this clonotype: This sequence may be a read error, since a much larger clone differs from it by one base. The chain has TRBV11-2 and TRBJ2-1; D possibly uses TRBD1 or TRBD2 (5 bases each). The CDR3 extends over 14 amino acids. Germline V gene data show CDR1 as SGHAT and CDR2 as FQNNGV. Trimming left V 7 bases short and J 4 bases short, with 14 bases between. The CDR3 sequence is CASNYGAAYNEQFF. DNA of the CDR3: TGTGCCAGCAACTACGGGGCAGCGTACAATGAGCAGTTCTTC.

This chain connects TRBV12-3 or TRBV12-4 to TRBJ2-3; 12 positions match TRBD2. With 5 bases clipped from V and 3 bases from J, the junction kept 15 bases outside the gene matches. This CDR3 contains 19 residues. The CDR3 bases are TGTGCCAGCAGTGCGTCTCCGGGACTAGCGGGCGGAATAACAGATACGCAGTATTTT. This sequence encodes CASSASPGLAGGITDTQYF.